These 25 T cell receptor beta chains originate from one sample sequenced in a study of tumor-infiltrating lymphocytes in primary liver carcinoma. Synthesis of TCR beta cDNA was carried out from 450 to 650 ng total RNA with a constant-region primer. Library construction for TCR beta comprised three nested multiplex PCR rounds performed with slightly modified ARM-PCR. PCR rounds one and two used TRBV1-TRBV30 forward primers with a C-beta reverse primer for around 9 cycles each. TCRdb recomputed calls from the multiplex PCR reads with MiXCR, one row per CDR3 protein. The sample contains almost 200,000 distinct CDR3 sequences, roughly 61% of which appear only once. For blood RNA, unsorted whole blood served as the source, and germline DNA was extracted too. The sample was peripheral blood. The receptors derive from a woman aged 60-75 years with primary liver carcinoma and hepatitis B virus infection.

The chain is built from TRBV5-6 and TRBJ2-7, with 7 bases identical to TRBD1. Trimming removed 0 bases from V and 5 bases from J; junction bases left unmatched: 8. The CDR3 runs 15 residues. The germline gives CDR1 SGHDT, CDR2 YYEEEE. In nucleotides, the CDR3 is TGTGCCAGCAGCTTGGTGACAGGGAGATGGGACGAGCAGTACTTC. Its protein product is CASSLVTGRWDEQYF.

Note on this clonotype: Just one base apart from a much larger clone, this may be a read error. J is TRBJ1-5 and V is TRBV6-2 or TRBV6-3; 7 bases match TRBD1. Germline values: CDR1 MNHEY, CDR2 SVGEGT. The CDR3 spans 17 residues. The CDR3 DNA reads as TGTGCCGGCAGTCCCGACAGGGCCCGCGGCAGCAATCAGCCCCAGCATTTT. Protein product: CAGSPDRARGSNQPQHF.

On this clonotype itself: A much larger clonotype is one base distant, so this may be a read error. The V call is TRBV4-1, the J call TRBJ1-6, with TRBD1 matching over 7 bases. The V gene's germline CDR1 is MGHRA and CDR2 YSYEKL. V gave up 1 base and J gave up 4 bases; unmatched junction bases: 4. CDR3 length equals 16 residues. The CDR3 nucleotides are TGCGCCAGCAGCCAAGTCCTGGGACAGTATAATTCACCCCTCCACTTT. This encodes CASSQVLGQYNSPLHF.

This clonotype was counted at least ten times. The chain uses TRBV6-5 and TRBJ2-7, with D maybe TRBD1 (7 bases). Germline V CDR1 and CDR2: MNHEY, SVGAGI. V lost 5 bases and J lost 3, with 14 bases in between. This CDR3 spans 14 amino acids. CDR3 sequence: CASSDGGQRYEQYF. CDR3 DNA sequence: TGTGCCAGCAGTGACGGGGGACAGCGCTACGAGCAGTACTTC.

This clonotype was observed a few times. The chain's CDR3 is CASSVRGGRWGGTDTQYF. The DNA for the CDR3 is TGTGCCAGCAGCGTTCGGGGCGGGAGGTGGGGTGGCACAGATACGCAGTATTTT. The chain recombines TRBV2 with TRBJ2-3; 8 nucleotides align to TRBD2. This CDR3 is 18 amino acids long. Germline assignment: CDR1 SNHLY and CDR2 FYNNEI. Losses at the gene ends were 6 bases for V and 1 base for J; bases not matched to a gene: 15.

The chain is built from TRBV6-5 and TRBJ1-2; 10 positions match TRBD1. The CDR3 is made up of 15 amino acids. Germline CDR1 reads MNHEY; CDR2 reads SVGAGI. Trimming took 6 bases from V and 14 from J; bases not matched to a gene: 18. The CDR3 sequence: CASRRTGGKSDVYTF. The DNA of the CDR3 is TGTGCCAGCAGGCGGACAGGGGGAAAGAGCGATGTCTATACCTTC.

A word on this clonotype: A much more abundant neighbour one base away suggests this may be a read error. This chain connects TRBV13 to TRBJ2-7, with 7 positions matching TRBD2. V trimming: 2 bases; J trimming: 6 bases; junction bases outside the gene matches: 10. CDR1 is PRHDT, CDR2 FYEKMQ, per germline (reference sequence). The CDR3 runs to 15 residues. CDR3 loop: CASSLIVAGVCEQYF. The CDR3 DNA is TGTGCCAGCAGCTTAATCGTCGCGGGAGTCTGCGAGCAGTACTTC.

As concerns this clonotype: A much bigger clone sits one base away, suggesting this may be a read error. This rearrangement joins TRBV12-5 to TRBJ2-2, with TRBD2 as a possible D gene (6 bases). The germline CDR1 and CDR2 sequences are LGHNT and FRNRAP. The CDR3 is 17 residues long. The CDR3 nucleotides read TGTGTTAGTGGTTTGGCCTTAGCGGACCCTACACCGGGGAAACTGTTTTTT. This codes for CVSGLALADPTPGKLFF.

The chain carries TRBV28 and TRBJ2-7, with D possibly called TRBD1 or TRBD2 (5 bases each). Per the germline V gene, CDR1 is MDHEN and CDR2 is SYDVKM. The CDR3 length is 13 residues. V was pared by 6 bases and J by 2 bases, with 11 bases between. The CDR3 here is CASSGDRAYEQYF. CDR3 in DNA: TGTGCCAGCAGCGGGGACCGCGCCTACGAGCAGTACTTC.

On this clonotype: One junction end does not reproduce the germline sequence, and a read error may be involved. J is TRBJ2-3 and V is TRBV11-2; TRBD2 matches at 11 bases. The CDR3 has 17 amino acids. Germline V CDR1 and CDR2: SGHAT, FQNNGV. The CDR3 region has the DNA TGCGCCAGCAGCTTAGGAACTAGCGGGAGTCTGACATATACGCAGTATTTT. Translating gives CASSLGTSGSLTYTQYF. The whole variable domain, filled in from reference TRBV11-2 and TRBJ2-3, reads EAGVAQSPRYKIIEKRQSVAFWCNPISGHATLYWYQQILGQGPKLLIQFQNNGVVDDSQLPKDRFSAERLKGVDSTLKIQPAKLEDSAVYLCASSLGTSGSLTYTQYFGPGTRLTVL.

The table lists this clonotype with a few counts. The CDR3 region is CASTQRGLAGVGDTQYF. The DNA for the CDR3 is TGTGCCAGCACCCAACGAGGACTAGCGGGAGTTGGCGATACGCAGTATTTT. The chain employs TRBV12-3 or TRBV12-4 and TRBJ2-3; TRBD2 matches at 13 bases. The length of the CDR3 is 17 residues. V lost 7 bases and J lost 6; bases outside the gene matches: 13.

Turning to this clonotype: The germline gene is not matched at one end of the junction; a read error may be the cause. This chain uses TRBV4-2 with TRBJ1-1; no clear D gene. The CDR3 is made up of 15 amino acids. Germline CDR1 is LGHNA and CDR2 is YNFKEQ. The chain's CDR3 is CTSSQDNNLNTEAFF. CDR3 DNA sequence: TGTACCAGCAGCCAAGATAACAACTTGAACACTGAAGCTTTCTTT.

The genes are TRBV11-3 and TRBJ2-1; D call uncertain. V lost 3 bases and J 9 bases, leaving 18 bases between the germline ends. The CDR3 contains 15 residues. Germline V gives CDR1 SGHNT, CDR2 YENEEA. The CDR3, as DNA: TGTGCCAGCAGCTTCAACCTGGTGGGCCAAGCTGAGCAGTTCTTC. Residues: CASSFNLVGQAEQFF.

This clonotype occurred a few times. The chain employs TRBV28 and TRBJ2-7; 11 positions agree with TRBD2. V lost 7 bases, J lost 2 bases, and 22 bases stayed unmatched. This CDR3 spans 20 amino acids. The germline V gene has CDR1 MDHEN and CDR2 SYDVKM. DNA for the CDR3: TGTGCCAGCACCCGGAGACAGGGGTTGGCTAGCGGGAGGCCCGCCTACGAGCAGTACTTC. Translating it yields CASTRRQGLASGRPAYEQYF.

Concerning this clonotype itself: A junction end diverges from the germline sequence, so it may reflect a read error. V and J are TRBV11-2 and TRBJ2-1; D ambiguous. Germline V lookup: CDR1 SGHAT, CDR2 FQNNGV. The CDR3 loop spans 14 amino acids. CDR3 coding DNA: TGTGCCAGGAGCTTAAGACTGGCGAAGGATGAGCAGTTCTTC. Translating gives CARSLRLAKDEQFF.

The chain has TRBV20-1 and TRBJ1-1; 9 bases are shared with TRBD1. This CDR3 is 14 amino acids long. V lost 5 bases to trimming and J lost 6 bases; unmatched junction nucleotides: 10. CDR1 and CDR2 from the germline V gene are DFQATT and SNEGSKA (reference sequence). The CDR3 loop reads CSAHRGLIGAEAFF. The DNA of the CDR3 is TGCAGTGCTCACAGGGGGCTTATAGGGGCTGAAGCTTTCTTT.

J is TRBJ2-4 and V is TRBV6-1; no firm D call. Per germline, CDR1 MNHNS and CDR2 SASEGT. Trimming left V 3 bases short and J 0 bases short, with 12 bases between. The CDR3 consists of 16 residues. The CDR3 here is CASSDVSRGAKNIQYF. For the CDR3, the DNA is TGTGCCAGCAGTGACGTGAGCAGAGGAGCCAAAAACATTCAGTACTTC.

This clonotype was seen only a few times. V is TRBV14 and J is TRBJ1-2; D unresolved. Germline CDR1 reads SGHDN; CDR2 reads FVKESK. The V and J ends lost 4 bases and 6 bases respectively, with 18 bases between them. The CDR3 runs 15 residues. As DNA, the CDR3 is TGTGCCAGCAGCCTCTGGGGTAGAAGGATAGATGGCTACACCTTC. It yields the protein CASSLWGRRIDGYTF.

This clonotype has ten or more counts. The gene calls are TRBV6-5 and TRBJ1-1, with 8 nucleotides matching TRBD1. The CDR3 contains 14 residues. CDR1 and CDR2 from the germline V gene are MNHEY and SVGAGI. The V gene end was trimmed by 7 bases and the J gene end by 1 base; junction bases not matched to a gene: 5. CDR3 loop: CASTGQERNTEAFF. Here the CDR3 DNA reads TGTGCCAGCACGGGACAGGAAAGGAACACTGAAGCTTTCTTT.

This clonotype has ten or more counts. Written as DNA, the CDR3 is TGTGCCAGCAGTGCCCGGGGACAGGGTAATTCACCCCTCCACTTT. Its protein product is CASSARGQGNSPLHF. The chain uses TRBV6-1 and TRBJ1-6, with 9 bases identical to TRBD1. Germline loops: CDR1 MNHNS, CDR2 SASEGT. CDR3 length: 15 residues. J gave up 6 bases and V 4 bases, and 4 bases lay outside the gene matches.

As concerns this clonotype: This sequence may be a read error, since a much larger clone differs from it by one base. The conserved phenylalanine or tryptophan is not found at the CDR3 terminus, so this likely reflects a read error. V gene TRBV7-9 combines with J gene TRBJ1-1, with TRBD1 matching 7 bases. Unmatched junction bases numbered 3, after V lost 2 bases and J lost 3 bases. The germline V gene encodes CDR1 SEHNR and CDR2 FQNEAQ (reference sequence). The CDR3 runs to 14 residues. In DNA form, the CDR3 reads TGTGCCAGCAGCTTACAGGGGGGACACACTGAAGCTTTCTAT. Residues: CASSLQGGHTEAFY.

The rearrangement uses TRBV5-4 and TRBJ2-3; D unresolved. The germline V gene encodes CDR1 SGHNT and CDR2 YYREEE (reference sequence). V gave up 1 base and J gave up 5 bases, with 14 bases separating them. The CDR3 runs 15 residues. The DNA for the CDR3 is TGTGCCAGCAGCTTGCGGCGGCAGGTAGGAGATACGCAGTATTTT. Encoded protein: CASSLRRQVGDTQYF. The whole variable domain, remainder taken from reference TRBV5-4 and TRBJ2-3, is ETGVTQSPTHLIKTRGQQVTLRCSSQSGHNTVSWYQQALGQGPQFIFQYYREEENGRGNFPPRFSGLQFPNYSSELNVNALELDDSALYLCASSLRRQVGDTQYFGPGTRLTVL.

Note on this clonotype: A clone one base away is much larger, so this may be a read error. The J gene is TRBJ2-3, the V gene TRBV4-1, with 7 bases fitting TRBD2. Trimming at V came to 8 bases and at J to 1 base, leaving 9 bases not matched to a gene. Germline V CDR1 and CDR2: MGHRA, YSYEKL. The CDR3 totals 15 residues. This CDR3 reads CASGLRLAGTDTQYF. CDR3 nucleotide sequence: TGCGCCAGCGGATTGAGGCTAGCGGGCACAGATACGCAGTATTTT.

This clonotype was detected many times. The gene calls are TRBV7-8 and TRBJ2-5, with 9 nucleotides matching TRBD2. The ends lost 1 base at V and 4 bases at J; junction bases unmatched: 4. CDR1 and CDR2 (germline): SGHVS, FQNEAQ. The CDR3 contains 15 residues. The CDR3 here is CASSLDRAGGETQYF. CDR3 in DNA: TGTGCCAGCAGCTTAGACAGAGCGGGAGGAGAGACCCAGTACTTC.

This clonotype was counted many times. The chain recombines TRBV12-3 or TRBV12-4 with TRBJ2-3; 13 nucleotides agree with TRBD2. This CDR3 is 17 amino acids long. V was clipped by 8 bases and J by 2 bases; unmatched bases: 10. CDR3 loop: CASYTGTSGTDTDTQYF. The CDR3 DNA sequence: TGTGCCAGCTACACCGGGACTAGCGGGACCGACACAGATACGCAGTATTTT.